A single sample is the source of the 6 T cell receptor beta chains below, sequenced in a study of cytomegalovirus exposure and HLA in healthy donors. PCR amplification relied on 60 Vbeta primers (plus 13 Jbeta primers). Sequencing used immunoSEQ multiplex PCR; TCRdb keeps in-frame clones, though not all of them. The table has around 150,000 clones, around four fifths seen once. What was sequenced was PBMCs. The receptors were sampled from a boy aged 2 to 10 in good health and CMV-seronegative.

The gene calls are TRBV7-2 and TRBJ2-5; 8 positions match TRBD2. Germline V lookup: CDR1 SGHTA, CDR2 FQGNSA. The V and J ends lost 0 bases and 5 bases, in that order; junction bases with no gene match: 8. This CDR3 has 16 amino acids. The CDR3 DNA is TGTGCCAGCAGCTTAGCCGGGACTAGGAGGCGCGAGACCCAGTACTTC. As protein: CASSLAGTRRRETQYF.

As regards this clone: One end of the junction is discordant with germline, which a read error may explain. This chain uses TRBV12-5 with TRBJ1-5; TRBD1 matches 7 bases. Germline V CDR1 and CDR2: LGHNT, FRNRAP. The CDR3 contains 16 residues. The CDR3 DNA is TGTGCTAGTGGTTTGGACCGCGGACAGGCGGATCAGCCCCGGCATTTT. Its translation is CASGLDRGQADQPRHF.

V and J are TRBV7-9 and TRBJ2-7; tentatively, D is TRBD1 (6 bases). The CDR3 runs 14 residues. V was cut by 5 bases and J by 1 base, with 12 bases left in between. Germline lookup yields CDR1 SEHNR and CDR2 FQNEAQ (reference sequence). CDR3 protein: CASSARDKSYEQYF. Here the CDR3 DNA reads TGTGCCAGCAGCGCCCGGGACAAGTCCTACGAGCAGTACTTC. The full variable domain, rest sourced from reference TRBV7-9 and TRBJ2-7, is DTGVSQNPRHKITKRGQNVTFRCDPISEHNRLYWYRQTLGQGPEFLTYFQNEAQLEKSRLLSDRFSAERPKGSFSTLEIQRTEQGDSAMYLCASSARDKSYEQYFGPGTRLTVT.

V gene TRBV5-6 combines with J gene TRBJ1-2; 12 nucleotides match TRBD1. V was pared by 0 bases and J by 4 bases, with 10 bases of the junction left unmatched. The CDR3 runs 18 residues. The germline gives CDR1 SGHDT, CDR2 YYEEEE. CDR3 protein: CASSLDPWGQGAAYGYTF. As DNA, the CDR3 is TGTGCCAGCAGCTTGGATCCTTGGGGACAGGGGGCGGCCTATGGCTACACCTTC.

Worth noting for this clone: An end of the junction does not agree with germline; a read error may underlie this. Other DNA sequences in this specimen translate into the identical CDR3. The chain has TRBV7-9 and TRBJ1-4; 9 positions match TRBD1. CDR1 is SEHNR, CDR2 FQNEAQ, per germline (reference sequence). The CDR3 contains 16 residues. The CDR3 sequence is CASSQVSGTGNEKLFF. In DNA, the CDR3 is TGCGCCAGCAGCCAAGTATCCGGGACAGGGAATGAAAAACTGTTTTTT. The full variable domain, with the rest looked up from reference TRBV7-9 and TRBJ1-4, is DTGVSQNPRHKITKRGQNVTFRCDPISEHNRLYWYRQTLGQGPEFLTYFQNEAQLEKSRLLSDRFSAERPKGSFSTLEIQRTEQGDSAMYLCASSQVSGTGNEKLFFGSGTQLSVL.

CDR3 nucleotide sequence: TGCAGCGTTGTGAGCGGGACAGGGGGCCACTATGGCTACACCTTC. Residues: CSVVSGTGGHYGYTF. This sequence joins TRBV29-1 and TRBJ1-2, with TRBD1 matching over 12 bases. Germline V gene data show CDR1 as SQVTM and CDR2 as ANQGSEA. The CDR3 has 15 amino acids. V was clipped by 4 bases and J by 3 bases; unmatched bases: 6.